The clone carrying this TCR beta chain appeared a single time. Its antigen is still unknown. Documented time point: week 23, last vaccination. In the vaccine, a single dose held 300 ug of the mutant IDH1 20-mer peptide, along with topical imiquimod. Sequenced by immunoSEQ multiplex PCR; TCRdb stores in-frame clones only, minus some. The data hold about 20,000 clones, with 82% observed a single time. This record comes from a study of a mutant IDH1 vaccine in newly diagnosed glioma. V lost 2 bases and J 4 bases, leaving 14 bases between the germline ends. The CDR3 has 15 amino acids. Germline lookup yields CDR1 SGHVS and CDR2 FQNEAQ.

The genes are TRBV7-8 and TRBJ1-2; the D is unclear. The sequence derives from a young man with glioma. The source was PBMCs, collected from a glioma patient whose treatment included an IDH1 peptide vaccine. Here the CDR3 DNA reads TGTGCCAGCAGCTTAACGTTTACCCAGGCCTATGGCTACACCTTC. It yields the protein CASSLTFTQAYGYTF.